This entry concerns a single TCR beta chain. MiXCR, applied by TCRdb to the RT-PCR reads, yields one record per CDR3 protein. The data contain around 700,000 distinct CDR3 sequences, over 12% of them singletons. Input material: memory CD4+ T cells from blood. This clonotype was obtained from a female donor in good health, serving as a healthy control.

CDR3 region: CASSQMVGVTQYF. CDR3 DNA sequence: TGTGCCAGCAGCCAGATGGTCGGGGTTACGCAGTATTTT. The chain carries TRBV3-1 and TRBJ2-3; possibly TRBD2 for D (5 bases). The CDR3 runs to 13 residues. Germline V CDR1 and CDR2: LGHDT, YNNKEL (reference sequence). Between the trimmed V and J ends, which lost 3 bases and 8 bases, there was a span of 12 bases.